One sample yielded the 15 T cell receptor beta chains listed below, sequenced in a study of blood T cells in healthy people across ages. It was with a sample-barcoded 5' primer and a J-beta primer mix that a second PCR of about 6 to 12 cycles was run. MiXCR, run by TCRdb on the 5' RACE reads, gives a single entry per CDR3 protein. The top ten clones hold about 20% of a sample with over a million distinct CDR3 sequences, over 35% of them seen once. Sequencing input: blood. These receptors came from a woman aged 55 to 70 in good health.

CDR3 in amino acids: CATSTQADQPQHF. The CDR3 coding sequence is TGTGCCACCAGCACTCAGGCTGATCAGCCCCAGCATTTT. This rearrangement joins TRBV15 to TRBJ1-5; unclear D gene. The length of the CDR3 is 13 residues. Between the trimmed V and J ends, which lost 4 bases and 5 bases, there was a span of 9 bases. The germline V gene has CDR1 LNHNV and CDR2 YYDKDF (reference sequence).

The chain is built from TRBV4-1 and TRBJ2-3; 9 bases map to TRBD2. CDR1 and CDR2 (germline): MGHRA, YSYEKL. The ends lost 6 bases at V and 14 bases at J; junction bases unmatched: 15. The CDR3 is made up of 14 amino acids. The CDR3 sequence: CASRPPSGTVALYF. The DNA for the CDR3 is TGCGCCAGCAGACCACCTAGCGGGACCGTAGCGTTGTATTTT.

This sequence joins TRBV20-1 and TRBJ1-5; D gene uncertain. Trimming pared 0 bases from V and 0 bases from J, leaving 9 bases between. The CDR3 is made up of 15 amino acids. Looked up from germline, CDR1 is DFQATT and CDR2 is SNEGSKA (reference sequence). The CDR3 region is CSARDTSRSNQPQHF. The CDR3 nucleotides read TGCAGTGCTAGAGACACTTCCCGTAGCAATCAGCCCCAGCATTTT.

The genes are TRBV29-1 and TRBJ2-1; D ambiguous. The germline gives CDR1 SQVTM, CDR2 ANQGSEA. The CDR3 is 13 amino acids. V lost 5 bases and J lost 8, with 16 bases in between. In DNA form, the CDR3 reads TGCAGCGTTCAAAATGGGCTCTTGGATGAGCAGTTCTTC. Translated: CSVQNGLLDEQFF.

With regard to this clonotype: A read error may explain this, as a much larger clone is one base away. The chain employs TRBV29-1 and TRBJ2-3; a weak D match, TRBD1 (6 bases). CDR1 and CDR2 (germline): SQVTM, ANQGSEA. V was pared by 7 bases and J by 2 bases, with 19 bases between. CDR3 length: 15 amino acids. The CDR3 spells CSGPHRDVATDTQYF. The CDR3 DNA reads TGCAGCGGGCCCCACAGGGACGTCGCCACAGATACGCAGTATTTT.

At least ten counts were recorded for this clonotype. CDR3 sequence: CAITSDGDNSPLHF. CDR3 DNA: TGTGCCATCACCTCGGACGGGGATAATTCACCCCTCCACTTT. V is TRBV10-3 and J is TRBJ1-6; no definite D call. This CDR3 comprises 14 residues. Trimming took off 7 bases at V and 5 bases at J, with 12 bases between the two ends. Germline V CDR1 and CDR2: ENHRY, SYGVKD.

This clonotype was seen a few times. This rearrangement joins TRBV12-5 to TRBJ2-7, with unresolved D. CDR3 length equals 13 residues. The germline V gene encodes CDR1 LGHNT and CDR2 FRNRAP. V was pared by 3 bases and J by 3 bases, with 9 bases between. The CDR3 region is CASGFGVLYEQYF. For the CDR3, the DNA is TGTGCTAGTGGTTTTGGGGTACTCTACGAGCAGTACTTC.

The chain employs TRBV27 and TRBJ2-7; D not certain. Trimming pared 9 bases from V and 4 bases from J, leaving 13 bases between. The CDR3 covers 12 residues. The germline CDR1 and CDR2 sequences are MNHEY and SMNVEV (reference sequence). The CDR3 sequence is CASGKISYEQYF. CDR3 coding DNA: TGTGCCAGTGGGAAAATCAGTTACGAGCAGTACTTC.

V and J are TRBV6-2 or TRBV6-3 and TRBJ2-4, with D maybe TRBD1 (6 bases). The CDR3 has 15 amino acids. The V gene's germline CDR1 is MNHEY and CDR2 SVGEGT. Trimming took off 6 bases at V and 0 bases at J, with 12 bases between the two ends. DNA for the CDR3: TGTGCCAGCAGAGCGGACAGTTTAGCCAAAAACATTCAGTACTTC. Amino acids: CASRADSLAKNIQYF.

This chain joins TRBV20-1 and TRBJ1-1; possible D gene TRBD1, 6 bases. Germline V gives CDR1 DFQATT, CDR2 SNEGSKA (reference sequence). Trimming pared 3 bases from V and 1 base from J, leaving 15 bases between. The CDR3 spans 15 residues. CDR3: CSASRTDMRNTEAFF. CDR3 sequence (DNA): TGCAGTGCTAGTAGGACAGACATGCGGAACACTGAAGCTTTCTTT.

V and J are TRBV5-5 and TRBJ2-1; D not certain. The better agreement between TRBJ2-7 and the DNA end casts doubt on the J call. CDR3 length: 15 amino acids. Germline CDR1 is SGHKS and CDR2 is YYEKEE (reference sequence). CDR3 nucleotide sequence: TGTGCCAGCAGCCCTACAAGGAGCTCCTACAATGAGCAGTACTTC. Translation: CASSPTRSSYNEQYF.

J is TRBJ1-4 and V is TRBV6-5; TRBD1 is a possible D gene (5 bases). CDR3 size: 14 residues. Between the trimmed V and J ends, which lost 2 bases and 8 bases, there was a span of 12 bases. Germline lookup yields CDR1 MNHEY and CDR2 SVGAGI. The CDR3 loop is CASSYAGKGEKLFF. Written as DNA, the CDR3 is TGTGCCAGCAGTTACGCCGGGAAGGGGGAAAAACTGTTTTTT.

As for this clonotype: The germline gene is not matched at one end of the junction; a read error may be the cause. This rearrangement joins TRBV4-1 to TRBJ2-3; 10 nucleotides align to TRBD2. The length of the CDR3 is 15 residues. Germline CDR1 MGHRA, CDR2 YSYEKL. CDR3 region: CASSQSPSGSDTLYF. CDR3 DNA sequence: TGCGCCAGCAGCCAATCGCCTAGCGGGAGCGATACGCTGTATTTT.

The V gene is TRBV2, the J gene TRBJ2-5; possibly TRBD2 for D (7 bases). The assigned J gene may be wrong: the sequence end matches TRBJ2-7 better. Germline V CDR1 and CDR2: SNHLY, FYNNEI. This CDR3 spans 15 amino acids. CDR3 bases: TGTGCCAGCAGCGATCAGGGGCGGGGGACCTACGAGCAGTACTTC. It translates to CASSDQGRGTYEQYF.

This clonotype has just one count. V is TRBV21-1 and J is TRBJ2-6; no check of the table's D call, TRBD1, against the DNA was made. TRBV21-1 is an annotated pseudogene. The CDR3 contains 14 residues. The CDR3 is CASSDQTGGGVLTF. The CDR3 DNA follows: TGTGCCAGCAGCGACCAGACAGGGGGCGGCGTCCTGACTTTC.